This TCR beta chain was obtained from a study of CD8 T cells in ankylosing spondylitis. From the 5' RACE reads, TCRdb called clonotypes with MiXCR, one entry per CDR3 protein. The sample contains about 130,000 distinct CDR3 sequences, roughly 15% of which appear only once. Trimming cost V 6 bases and J 4 bases; bases outside gene matches: 0. The CDR3 loop spans 12 amino acids. Source material: blood, either unsorted or a sorted T cell fraction (not recorded which). This sequence joins TRBV12-3 or TRBV12-4 and TRBJ1-1, with 9 bases lining up with TRBD1. The origin of this receptor is a female donor with ankylosing spondylitis or in good health (not recorded which). CDR3 sequence: CASRTGGTEAFF. The CDR3 coding sequence is TGTGCCAGCAGGACAGGGGGCACTGAAGCTTTCTTT.